This passage covers 31 T cell receptor beta chains from one sample sequenced in a study of a mutant IDH1 vaccine in newly diagnosed glioma. For these TCRs, the target antigens are not known. TCRdb's table, derived via immunoSEQ multiplex PCR, lists solely in-frame clones and lacks some. The sample has 45,000 to 60,000 clones, 70% to 90% seen once. The time point was: week 35, safety follow-up. The study gave 300 ug of mutant IDH1 20-mer peptide per vaccine dose, with topical imiquimod. This sample comprised PBMCs, obtained from a glioma patient whose treatment included an IDH1 peptide vaccine. Source of these receptors: a woman aged 40 to 55 with glioma.

The gene calls are TRBV4-2 and TRBJ2-4; 7 bases are a match to TRBD2. The V and J ends lost 0 bases and 3 bases, in that order; junction bases with no gene match: 5. Per the germline V gene, CDR1 is LGHNA and CDR2 is YNFKEQ. This CDR3 comprises 16 residues. The CDR3 nucleotides are TGTGCCAGCAGCCAAGATCTCGGGACTAACAAAAACATTCAGTACTTC. As protein: CASSQDLGTNKNIQYF.

The V gene is TRBV29-1, the J gene TRBJ2-7; D is possibly TRBD1 or TRBD2 (5 bases each). Germline CDR1 and CDR2: SQVTM and ANQGSEA. This CDR3 has 13 residues. V lost 4 bases and J 3 bases, leaving 13 bases between the germline ends. The CDR3 protein is CSVVPRDHYEQYF. CDR3 coding DNA: TGCAGCGTTGTCCCCAGGGACCACTACGAGCAGTACTTC.

The rearrangement uses TRBV28 and TRBJ1-2; D perhaps matches TRBD1 (6 bases). The V gene's germline CDR1 is MDHEN and CDR2 SYDVKM. CDR3 size: 14 residues. With 6 bases removed from V and 5 bases from J, the gap between germline ends came to 16 bases. The CDR3, as DNA: TGTGCCAGCAGGATAGTTCGGACAGCTTATGGCTACACCTTC. Amino acids: CASRIVRTAYGYTF.

This sequence joins TRBV9 and TRBJ2-7, with 7 positions matching TRBD1. There are 14 residues in the CDR3. Germline assignment: CDR1 SGDLS and CDR2 YYNGEE. Unmatched junction bases numbered 5, after V lost 2 bases and J lost 3 bases. The chain's CDR3 is CASSVGDSLYEQYF. CDR3 DNA: TGTGCCAGCAGCGTTGGGGACAGCCTCTACGAGCAGTACTTC.

The V and J genes are TRBV4-1 and TRBJ1-5; D gene unclear. CDR1 is MGHRA and CDR2 is YSYEKL in the germline V gene. Trimming shortened V by 0 bases and J by 3 bases, and 9 bases separated the two germline ends. CDR3 size: 15 residues. The CDR3 is CASSQDNSYNQPQHF. The CDR3 nucleotides are TGCGCCAGCAGCCAAGACAACAGTTACAATCAGCCCCAGCATTTT.

The V and J genes are TRBV4-3 and TRBJ1-2, with D possibly matching TRBD1 (5 bases). V was shortened by 5 bases and J by 3 bases, with 13 bases between the two germline ends. Per germline, CDR1 LGHNA and CDR2 YSLEER. The CDR3 is 14 residues long. Here the CDR3 DNA reads TGCGCCAGCAGCGGGACGGGGCGACACTATGGCTACACCTTC. Translation gives CASSGTGRHYGYTF.

This clone has a handful of counts. The rearrangement links TRBV9 to TRBJ2-3; unclear D gene. Trimming took 3 bases from V and 3 from J, leaving 5 bases between them. CDR3 length: 12 residues. Germline V gene sequence: CDR1 SGDLS, CDR2 YYNGEE. The CDR3 DNA is TGTGCCAGCAGCGCATCGACAGATACGCAGTATTTT. Translating gives CASSASTDTQYF.

V gene TRBV7-2 combines with J gene TRBJ2-1; TRBD2 aligns across 11 bases. The CDR3 covers 14 residues. V shed 8 bases, J shed 7 bases, and the junction held 7 bases outside the gene matches. Germline V lookup: CDR1 SGHTA, CDR2 FQGNSA. The CDR3 region has the DNA TGTGCCAGCGGAATAGCGGGGGGGCCTAATGAGCAGTTCTTC. As protein: CASGIAGGPNEQFF.

The chain carries TRBV5-1 and TRBJ2-3; D gene unclear. The CDR3 length is 15 residues. The V end was cut by 2 bases, the J end by 0 bases, with 10 bases between. Germline CDR1 and CDR2: SGHRS and YFSETQ. CDR3 bases: TGCGCCAGCAGCTTCGGCGGAGCTAGCACAGATACGCAGTATTTT. This gives the protein CASSFGGASTDTQYF.

This clone was counted a single time. Here the CDR3 reads CASSPKRGGETQYF. DNA of the CDR3: TGTGCCAGCAGCCCTAAGCGGGGGGGAGAGACCCAGTACTTC. The gene calls are TRBV7-2 and TRBJ2-5; TRBD2 agrees at 10 bases. The ends lost 5 bases at V and 4 bases at J; junction bases unmatched: 4. There are 14 residues in the CDR3. The germline V gene encodes CDR1 SGHTA and CDR2 FQGNSA.

V is TRBV4-3 and J is TRBJ1-2; TRBD1 aligns across 8 bases. CDR1 and CDR2 (germline): LGHNA, YSLEER. V gave up 3 bases and J gave up 7 bases; unmatched junction bases: 7. The CDR3 is 14 residues long. The DNA for the CDR3 is TGCGCCAGCAGCCAGGACAGGGTGCTATTTGGCTACACCTTC. As protein: CASSQDRVLFGYTF.

This clone was recorded once. V gene TRBV27 combines with J gene TRBJ1-1; D remains ambiguous. The V end lost 3 bases, the J end lost 6 bases, and 11 bases lay between the germline ends. The germline V gene encodes CDR1 MNHEY and CDR2 SMNVEV (reference sequence). This CDR3 has 13 residues. This CDR3 reads CASSFLSGSEAFF. The CDR3 coding sequence is TGTGCCAGCAGTTTCCTCAGCGGGTCTGAAGCTTTCTTT.

The rearrangement joins TRBV9 to TRBJ1-6, with D unresolved. The germline V gene encodes CDR1 SGDLS and CDR2 YYNGEE. V shed 0 bases and J shed 6 bases, with 10 bases lying between them. The CDR3 is 15 residues long. CDR3 sequence reads: CASSVDGQANSPLHF. The CDR3 DNA reads TGTGCCAGCAGCGTAGACGGTCAGGCTAATTCACCCCTCCACTTT.

The chain links TRBV6-1 to TRBJ1-4; D is possibly TRBD1 (5 bases). CDR3 length: 14 amino acids. Germline V gene sequence: CDR1 MNHNS, CDR2 SASEGT. V lost 7 bases and J 1 base, leaving 10 bases between the germline ends. The CDR3 DNA reads as TGTGCCAGCAAGGGGTTAGGAACTAATGAAAAACTGTTTTTT. This codes for CASKGLGTNEKLFF.

The chain couples TRBV5-4 to TRBJ1-1; tentatively, D is TRBD1 (5 bases). The CDR3 is 14 residues long. The germline V gene has CDR1 SGHNT and CDR2 YYREEE (reference sequence). Trimming stripped 0 bases from V and 0 bases from J, with 6 bases between. The CDR3 spells CASSLGQMNTEAFF. As DNA, the CDR3 is TGTGCCAGCAGCTTGGGACAGATGAACACTGAAGCTTTCTTT.

The V gene is TRBV6-5, the J gene TRBJ2-1; D assignment may be TRBD1 or TRBD2 (6 bases each). V lost 2 bases and J lost 7, with 18 bases in between. CDR1 and CDR2 from the germline V gene are MNHEY and SVGAGI. The CDR3 extends over 16 amino acids. In DNA, the CDR3 is TGTGCCAGCAGTTACCGGGGGATCTGGGGGCTTAATGAGCAGTTCTTC. Translation: CASSYRGIWGLNEQFF.

The chain combines TRBV7-9 with TRBJ2-3, with D unclear. Between the trimmed V and J ends, which lost 1 base and 0 bases, there was a span of 8 bases. CDR1 and CDR2 (germline): SEHNR, FQNEAQ (reference sequence). The length of the CDR3 is 15 residues. CDR3 protein: CASSLVGPSTDTQYF. The CDR3 DNA follows: TGTGCCAGCAGCTTAGTAGGACCTAGCACAGATACGCAGTATTTT.

The chain uses TRBV11-2 and TRBJ2-1; 10 nucleotides match TRBD2. Germline lookup yields CDR1 SGHAT and CDR2 FQNNGV. After removal of 2 bases from V and 14 bases from J, the junction contained 9 bases not matched to a gene. The CDR3 has 14 residues. CDR3 nucleotide sequence: TGTGCCAGCAGCTTATTAGCGGGAGGCCCCCCCGAGTTCTTC. Translated, it gives CASSLLAGGPPEFF.

This rearrangement joins TRBV18 to TRBJ2-3; D is possibly TRBD2 (5 bases). This CDR3 spans 15 amino acids. Trimming removed 2 bases from V and 1 base from J, with 10 bases in between. Germline CDR1 reads KGHSH; CDR2 reads LQKENI. CDR3 amino acids: CASSPIFGGTDTQYF. The CDR3 nucleotides read TGTGCCAGCTCACCAATCTTCGGGGGCACAGATACGCAGTATTTT. The whole variable domain, filled in from reference TRBV18 and TRBJ2-3, reads NAGVMQNPRHLVRRRGQEARLRCSPMKGHSHVYWYRQLPEEGLKFMVYLQKENIIDESGMPKERFSAEFPKEGPSILRIQQVVRGDSAAYFCASSPIFGGTDTQYFGPGTRLTVL.

The J gene is TRBJ2-1, the V gene TRBV9; D is possibly TRBD2 (6 bases). The CDR3 has 14 residues. V lost 0 bases and J 5 bases, leaving 9 bases between the germline ends. CDR1 is SGDLS, CDR2 YYNGEE, per germline. The CDR3 DNA sequence: TGTGCCAGCAGCGTAGCGGGAGTCCACAATGAGCAGTTCTTC. This gives the protein CASSVAGVHNEQFF.

The chain employs TRBV9 and TRBJ2-7; 7 bases are shared with TRBD2. CDR1 is SGDLS, CDR2 YYNGEE, per germline. CDR3 size: 14 residues. Trimming cost V 2 bases and J 5 bases; bases outside gene matches: 7. This CDR3 reads CASSVVGGSDEQYF. The CDR3 DNA reads TGTGCCAGCAGCGTGGTGGGGGGGAGCGACGAGCAGTACTTC.

The rearrangement joins TRBV9 to TRBJ2-5, with D possibly TRBD1 on 6 matching bases. The CDR3 has 14 residues. The V gene's germline CDR1 is SGDLS and CDR2 YYNGEE. V lost 4 bases and J 1 base, leaving 11 bases between the germline ends. CDR3 amino acids: CASSQGHLQETQYF. CDR3 coding DNA: TGTGCCAGCAGCCAGGGACACCTCCAAGAGACCCAGTACTTC.

This chain uses TRBV4-1 with TRBJ1-2; tentatively, D is TRBD1 (5 bases). The CDR3 has 15 residues. Per germline, CDR1 MGHRA and CDR2 YSYEKL. V lost 2 bases and J 2 bases, leaving 12 bases between the germline ends. The CDR3 DNA reads as TGCGCCAGCAGCCAACTTCCGGGGGGAAACTATGGCTACACCTTC. Its protein product is CASSQLPGGNYGYTF.

The chain links TRBV9 to TRBJ2-5; no definite D call. From germline, CDR1 is SGDLS and CDR2 YYNGEE. V gave up 0 bases and J gave up 5 bases, with 11 bases separating them. CDR3 size: 14 residues. The CDR3 is CASSVDLQRETQYF. The CDR3 DNA sequence: TGTGCCAGCAGCGTAGATCTACAGAGGGAGACCCAGTACTTC.

This clone was seen a single time. The chain recombines TRBV5-4 with TRBJ2-2, with D hard to call. Per germline, CDR1 SGHNT and CDR2 YYREEE (reference sequence). V was trimmed by 0 bases and J by 3 bases, leaving 3 bases between them. The CDR3 extends over 13 amino acids. CDR3 amino acids: CASSLADTGELFF. As DNA, the CDR3 is TGTGCCAGCAGCTTGGCCGACACCGGGGAGCTGTTTTTT.

This rearrangement joins TRBV6-6 to TRBJ2-4, with 9 bases matching TRBD2. The CDR3 runs to 16 residues. Germline V lookup: CDR1 MNHNY, CDR2 SVGAGI (reference sequence). V lost 4 bases to trimming and J lost 1 base; unmatched junction nucleotides: 5. CDR3 loop: CASSSRTSEAKNIQYF. CDR3 DNA: TGTGCCAGCAGTTCTAGGACTAGCGAGGCCAAAAACATTCAGTACTTC.

This sequence joins TRBV7-2 and TRBJ2-1, with 8 bases fitting TRBD2. CDR3 length: 16 residues. V lost 5 bases, J lost 12 bases, and 18 bases stayed unmatched. Germline CDR1 reads SGHTA; CDR2 reads FQGNSA. The CDR3 reads CASSDPPPGPGGGQFF. CDR3 DNA: TGTGCCAGCAGCGACCCTCCTCCGGGACCCGGGGGGGGGCAGTTCTTC.

J is TRBJ2-5 and V is TRBV4-2; 10 bases are shared with TRBD2. The CDR3 runs 16 residues. CDR1 LGHNA and CDR2 YNFKEQ come from the germline V gene. Trimming took 1 base from V and 2 from J; bases not matched to a gene: 4. In DNA form, the CDR3 reads TGTGCCAGCAGCCAAGCCGGGACTAGCGCTCAAGAGACCCAGTACTTC. Its protein is CASSQAGTSAQETQYF.

The chain is built from TRBV9 and TRBJ1-5; D unresolved. The CDR3 runs 15 residues. V was shortened by 0 bases and J by 0 bases, with 7 bases between the two germline ends. In germline, CDR1 is SGDLS, CDR2 YYNGEE. In DNA, the CDR3 is TGTGCCAGCAGCGTAGGGGGTTATAGCAATCAGCCCCAGCATTTT. Translating gives CASSVGGYSNQPQHF.

The chain combines TRBV5-1 with TRBJ2-5; TRBD2 matches at 9 bases. The V and J ends lost 2 bases and 5 bases, in that order; junction bases with no gene match: 1. This CDR3 has 13 amino acids. Germline V gives CDR1 SGHRS, CDR2 YFSETQ. CDR3 region: CASSFSGSETQYF. The CDR3 region has the DNA TGCGCCAGCAGCTTTAGCGGGAGCGAGACCCAGTACTTC.

The gene calls are TRBV7-9 and TRBJ2-2, with TRBD2 identical over 7 bases. V dropped 5 bases and J dropped 7; count of bases not matched to a gene: 13. In germline, CDR1 is SEHNR, CDR2 FQNEAQ (reference sequence). This CDR3 is 16 amino acids long. CDR3 loop: CASSLRTRSAVGELFF. The DNA of the CDR3 is TGTGCCAGCAGCCTTCGGACTAGATCGGCGGTCGGGGAGCTGTTTTTT.